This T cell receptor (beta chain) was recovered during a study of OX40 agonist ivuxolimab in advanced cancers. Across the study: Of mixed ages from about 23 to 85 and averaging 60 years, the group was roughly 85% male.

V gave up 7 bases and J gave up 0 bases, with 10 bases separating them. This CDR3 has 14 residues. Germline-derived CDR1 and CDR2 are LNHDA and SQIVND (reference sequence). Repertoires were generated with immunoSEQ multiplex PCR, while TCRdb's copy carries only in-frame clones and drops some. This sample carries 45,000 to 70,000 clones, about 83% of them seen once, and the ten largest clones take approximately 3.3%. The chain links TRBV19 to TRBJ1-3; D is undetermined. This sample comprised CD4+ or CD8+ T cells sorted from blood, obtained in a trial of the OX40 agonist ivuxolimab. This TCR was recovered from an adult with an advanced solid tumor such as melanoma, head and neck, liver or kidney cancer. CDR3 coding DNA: TGTGCCAGTACCCAGACTACCTCTGGAAACACCATATATTTT. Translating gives CASTQTTSGNTIYF.